The source of this T cell receptor beta chain is a study of T cells in Graves' hyperthyroidism and ophthalmopathy. This clonotype was recorded many times. Germline V CDR1 and CDR2: SNHLY, FYNNEI. The CDR3 sequence is 13 residues long. Trimming pared 4 bases from V and 1 base from J, leaving 4 bases between. Researchers took RNA transcripts and amplified the TCR beta CDR3 regions from them. The HTBI primer set drove a first-round RT-PCR of the TCR CDR3. In TCRdb, the multiplex PCR reads were re-called with MiXCR into one record per CDR3 protein. The repertoire includes under 300,000 distinct CDR3 sequences, less than 15% of them detected once, and less than 15% sits in the top ten. Isolation of PBMCs was performed on 8.5 to 10 ml fresh peripheral blood.

The receptor comes from a woman aged 40 to 50 with Graves' hyperthyroidism that later progressed to Graves' ophthalmopathy. Sequencing was done on a sample of blood. The chain uses TRBV2 and TRBJ2-2; unclear D gene. CDR3 DNA sequence: TGTGCCAGCAGTGGTGAGAACACCGGGGAGCTGTTTTTT. Translated, it gives CASSGENTGELFF.